This paragraph covers one T cell receptor (beta chain) sequence. The source of the sample is a study of blood T cell repertoires in COVID-19. Produced via immunoSEQ multiplex PCR; TCRdb's table is partial and in-frame only. The sample lists about 74,000 clones; around 69% were seen once. V was pared by 2 bases and J by 2 bases, with 2 bases of the junction left unmatched. The CDR3 consists of 15 residues. Germline V gene sequence: CDR1 MNHNS, CDR2 SASEGT. Material: peripheral blood. The chain has TRBV6-1 and TRBJ2-7; 11 bases match TRBD2. This receptor was taken from a man aged 65-85 years with active or convalescent COVID-19. The CDR3 reads CASSELLAGAYEQYF. For the CDR3, the DNA is TGTGCCAGCAGTGAACTACTAGCGGGGGCCTACGAGCAGTACTTC.